Shown below are 24 T cell receptor beta chains from a single sample sequenced in a study of human T cells and chemical hapten exposure. Time point denoted: healthy volunteer bleed at 6 weeks. The study extracted total RNA from unfractionated whole blood. TCRdb used MiXCR to reprocess the RACE reads, holding one entry per CDR3 protein. This table holds about 30,000 distinct CDR3 sequences, 5.5% found once. The sequenced sample consisted of whole blood. The receptors derive from a human donor in good health. Some clones in this sample may be carry-over from other donors' samples.

This clonotype appeared many times. V gene TRBV4-2 combines with J gene TRBJ2-1; D unclear. The germline CDR1 and CDR2 sequences are LGHNA and YNFKEQ. CDR3 length: 12 amino acids. V gave up 3 bases and J gave up 9 bases, with 9 bases separating them. CDR3 loop: CASSHGGGEQFF. DNA of the CDR3: TGTGCCAGCAGCCATGGTGGTGGTGAGCAGTTCTTC.

Ten or more counts support this clonotype. This chain connects TRBV6-1 to TRBJ2-7; unclear D gene. Germline V gene lookup returns CDR1 MNHNS and CDR2 SASEGT. The V end was cut by 6 bases, the J end by 0 bases, with 12 bases between. The length of the CDR3 is 14 residues. CDR3 coding DNA: TGTGCCAGCAGGCCGGGCCCTAACTCCTACGAGCAGTACTTC. It is translated as CASRPGPNSYEQYF.

This clonotype occurred a few times. The chain carries TRBV27 and TRBJ2-1; 12 positions match TRBD1. Germline assignment: CDR1 MNHEY and CDR2 SMNVEV (reference sequence). Unmatched junction bases numbered 6, after V lost 8 bases and J lost 7 bases. The CDR3 spans 14 residues. The DNA for the CDR3 is TGTGCCAGCGGGGGGGACAGGGGGCGGAATGAGCAGTTCTTC. It is translated as CASGGDRGRNEQFF.

This clonotype was recorded many times. The V gene is TRBV28, the J gene TRBJ2-1; TRBD2 is a possible D gene (5 bases). Per germline, CDR1 MDHEN and CDR2 SYDVKM. The length of the CDR3 is 15 residues. V was pared by 3 bases and J by 2 bases, with 11 bases between. Here the CDR3 reads CASSFPGNPYNEQFF. Written as DNA, the CDR3 is TGTGCCAGCAGTTTCCCGGGGAATCCCTACAATGAGCAGTTCTTC.

In its sample, this clonotype was seen many times. V is TRBV20-1 and J is TRBJ2-6; the D gene is possibly TRBD2 (6 bases). The CDR3 is 17 residues long. V was cut by 3 bases and J by 0 bases, with 15 bases left in between. Germline assignment: CDR1 DFQATT and CDR2 SNEGSKA (reference sequence). The CDR3 DNA follows: TGCAGTGCTAGCCACGGAGGGTCCTCCTCTGGGGCCAACGTCCTGACTTTC. As protein: CSASHGGSSSGANVLTF.

This clonotype has at least ten counts. The V and J genes are TRBV9 and TRBJ2-1; 13 bases map to TRBD2. Germline V lookup: CDR1 SGDLS, CDR2 YYNGEE. The CDR3 sequence is 15 residues long. V trimming: 0 bases; J trimming: 7 bases; junction bases outside the gene matches: 1. DNA of the CDR3: TGTGCCAGCAGCGTAGGGGGACTAGCGGGGAATGAGCAGTTCTTC. This codes for CASSVGGLAGNEQFF. Combining the CDR3 with reference TRBV9 and TRBJ2-1 gives the whole variable domain DSGVTQTPKHLITATGQRVTLRCSPRSGDLSVYWYQQSLDQGLQFLIQYYNGEERAKGNILERFSAQQFPDLHSELNLSSLELGDSALYFCASSVGGLAGNEQFFGPGTRLTVL.

The table lists this clonotype with many counts. This chain connects TRBV11-2 to TRBJ2-3; D call uncertain. CDR3 length: 14 residues. Germline-derived CDR1 and CDR2 are SGHAT and FQNNGV. Trimming removed 1 base from V and 7 bases from J, with 12 bases in between. The CDR3 DNA follows: TGTGCCAGCAGCTTAGGGGGTCAGCAAAATACGCAGTATTTT. This translates into CASSLGGQQNTQYF.

This clonotype was observed at least ten times. The chain carries TRBV7-2 and TRBJ2-1, with D perhaps TRBD2 (6 bases). V dropped 6 bases and J dropped 6 bases, with 18 bases sitting between them. The CDR3 covers 15 residues. CDR1 is SGHTA and CDR2 is FQGNSA in the germline V gene. In DNA form, the CDR3 reads TGTGCCAGCAGACCGTCGGGACTCCCCGGCAATGAGCAGTTCTTC. As protein: CASRPSGLPGNEQFF.

This clonotype was counted at least ten times. V gene TRBV27 combines with J gene TRBJ2-1; D is perhaps TRBD1 or TRBD2 (5 bases each). This CDR3 is 14 amino acids long. V lost 5 bases to trimming and J lost 0 bases, with 8 bases between them. CDR1 is MNHEY and CDR2 is SMNVEV in the germline V gene (reference sequence). The CDR3 protein is CASSERGSYNEQFF. CDR3 DNA sequence: TGTGCCAGCAGTGAGAGGGGCTCCTACAATGAGCAGTTCTTC.

The table lists this clonotype with many counts. This chain connects TRBV29-1 to TRBJ2-1; weak D call: TRBD2 (6 bases). Trimming shortened V by 6 bases and J by 8 bases, and 11 bases separated the two germline ends. This CDR3 spans 11 amino acids. Germline CDR1 reads SQVTM; CDR2 reads ANQGSEA. CDR3 nucleotide sequence: TGCAGCGTGCTTTGGAGGGATGAGCAGTTCTTC. Protein: CSVLWRDEQFF.

This clonotype was seen ten or more times. J is TRBJ2-1 and V is TRBV5-1, with D possibly being TRBD2 (5 bases). CDR3 length equals 15 residues. V lost 2 bases, J lost 3 bases, and 12 bases lay in between. CDR1 and CDR2 from the germline V gene are SGHRS and YFSETQ. CDR3 nucleotide sequence: TGCGCCAGCAGCTTTAGTCTCGGGATCTACAATGAGCAGTTCTTC. Residues: CASSFSLGIYNEQFF.

This clonotype was observed at least ten times. J is TRBJ1-6 and V is TRBV6-5; D unresolved. CDR1 and CDR2 from the germline V gene are MNHEY and SVGAGI. V lost 3 bases and J 7 bases, leaving 13 bases between the germline ends. The CDR3 is 15 amino acids. CDR3 sequence: CASSYDSGLNSPLHF. In DNA, the CDR3 is TGTGCCAGCAGTTATGATAGTGGTTTGAATTCACCCCTCCACTTT.

This clonotype was seen more than once but under ten times. The chain uses TRBV12-3 or TRBV12-4 and TRBJ1-1; D unclear. The V gene lost 1 base and the J gene lost 2 bases, with 11 bases spanning the gap. The CDR3 sequence is 15 residues long. Here the CDR3 DNA reads TGTGCCAGCAGTTTAGGTGATCCAGGAAACACTGAAGCTTTCTTT. It translates to CASSLGDPGNTEAFF.

V gene TRBV18 combines with J gene TRBJ1-1; D gene ambiguous. The ends were cut back, 2 bases at V and 0 bases at J, with 19 bases in the middle. CDR1 and CDR2 (germline): KGHSH, LQKENI. This CDR3 is 18 amino acids long. The chain's CDR3 is CASSPERNEYSMNTEAFF. The CDR3 DNA reads TGTGCCAGCTCACCAGAGAGAAATGAGTACAGCATGAACACTGAAGCTTTCTTT. The whole variable domain, remainder taken from reference TRBV18 and TRBJ1-1, is NAGVMQNPRHLVRRRGQEARLRCSPMKGHSHVYWYRQLPEEGLKFMVYLQKENIIDESGMPKERFSAEFPKEGPSILRIQQVVRGDSAAYFCASSPERNEYSMNTEAFFGQGTRLTVV.

This clonotype showed up just a few times. The chain couples TRBV6-2 or TRBV6-3 to TRBJ2-5, with D unresolved. Germline CDR1 reads MNHEY; CDR2 reads SVGEGT. This CDR3 is built from 14 residues. Between the trimmed V and J ends, which lost 7 bases and 2 bases, there was a span of 14 bases. For the CDR3, the DNA is TGTGCCAGCACGGGTTGGGTACGACAAGAGACCCAGTACTTC. This sequence encodes CASTGWVRQETQYF.

The table lists this clonotype with many counts. V gene TRBV5-1 combines with J gene TRBJ1-1; D gene ambiguous. This CDR3 comprises 11 residues. Trimming took 5 bases from V and 6 from J, leaving 8 bases between them. Germline CDR1 SGHRS, CDR2 YFSETQ. CDR3 in amino acids: CASRNNAEAFF. For the CDR3, the DNA is TGCGCCAGCAGAAATAACGCTGAAGCTTTCTTT.

By share of the sample, this clonotype is medium-sized. The V gene is TRBV12-3 or TRBV12-4, the J gene TRBJ1-1; D is uncertain. The CDR3 is 11 amino acids. V lost 6 bases and J 7 bases, leaving 9 bases between the germline ends. The CDR3 nucleotides read TGTGCCAGCAGCCTTTACTATGAAGCTTTCTTT. Amino acid sequence: CASSLYYEAFF.

This clonotype came up many times. The rearrangement joins TRBV5-5 to TRBJ2-2; D is ambiguous. Germline V lookup: CDR1 SGHKS, CDR2 YYEKEE (reference sequence). The CDR3 is 13 residues long. Trimming stripped 5 bases from V and 3 bases from J, with 8 bases between. The DNA for the CDR3 is TGTGCCAGCAGGATACAGCACACCGGGGAGCTGTTTTTT. This encodes CASRIQHTGELFF.

The chain combines TRBV12-3 or TRBV12-4 with TRBJ1-1; D uncertain. Trimming stripped 5 bases from V and 0 bases from J, with 13 bases between. This CDR3 region has 15 residues. CDR3 protein: CASSPPGRMNTEAFF. Written as DNA, the CDR3 is TGTGCCAGCAGTCCCCCGGGAAGGATGAACACTGAAGCTTTCTTT.

This clonotype occurred a few times. One end of the junction does not line up with germline, which may come from a read error. The V and J genes are TRBV28 and TRBJ2-1; no clear D. This CDR3 has 12 amino acids. In germline, CDR1 is MDHEN, CDR2 SYDVKM. The CDR3 spells CASSWELGAPHF. CDR3 DNA sequence: TGTGCCAGCAGTTGGGAACTGGGCGCCCCCCACTTC.

This clonotype occurred a few times. The rearrangement uses TRBV21-1 and TRBJ1-6; the table's D call, TRBD1, has no DNA check behind it. TRBV21-1 is assigned pseudogene status. The CDR3 extends over 15 amino acids. Written as DNA, the CDR3 is TGTGCCAGCAGCAAAAAGGGTCCGGGGATTTCACCCCTCCACTTT. Its protein is CASSKKGPGISPLHF.

This clonotype has at least ten counts. Here the CDR3 reads CASSSQGLAGTDTQYF. In DNA form, the CDR3 reads TGTGCCAGCAGCTCCCAGGGACTAGCGGGAACAGATACGCAGTATTTT. The chain joins TRBV7-2 to TRBJ2-3; TRBD2 matches at 13 bases. The trim removed 4 bases at V and 3 bases at J, leaving 4 bases unmatched. Germline V gives CDR1 SGHTA, CDR2 FQGNSA. The length of the CDR3 is 16 residues.

This clonotype was counted ten times or more. V is TRBV11-1 and J is TRBJ2-5; TRBD2 is a possible D gene (6 bases). The CDR3 is made up of 14 amino acids. V was clipped by 0 bases and J by 2 bases, with 7 bases between them. Germline assignment: CDR1 SGHAT and CDR2 FQDESV (reference sequence). For the CDR3, the DNA is TGTGCCAGCAGCTTAGCGCGGGATCAAGAGACCCAGTACTTC. The encoded protein is CASSLARDQETQYF.

This clonotype was observed many times. J is TRBJ2-3 and V is TRBV28; D perhaps matches TRBD1 (7 bases). Germline V lookup: CDR1 MDHEN, CDR2 SYDVKM. V lost 5 bases, J lost 3 bases, and 18 bases lay in between. This CDR3 spans 16 amino acids. CDR3 coding DNA: TGTGCCAGCAGTATCCCAGGGGGGAGTGGGACAGATACGCAGTATTTT. This sequence encodes CASSIPGGSGTDTQYF.